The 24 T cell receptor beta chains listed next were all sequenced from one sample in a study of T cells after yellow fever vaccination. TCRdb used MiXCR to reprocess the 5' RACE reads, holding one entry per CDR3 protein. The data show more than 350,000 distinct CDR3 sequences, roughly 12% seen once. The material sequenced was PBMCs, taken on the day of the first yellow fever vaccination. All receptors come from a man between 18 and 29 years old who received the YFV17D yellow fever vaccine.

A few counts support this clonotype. The CDR3 spells CSASGDDSPLHF. The CDR3 nucleotides read TGCAGTGCTAGCGGGGACGATTCACCCCTCCACTTT. The chain employs TRBV20-1 and TRBJ1-6, with D possibly matching TRBD1 (5 bases). Trimming took off 3 bases at V and 8 bases at J, with 8 bases between the two ends. CDR1 DFQATT and CDR2 SNEGSKA come from the germline V gene (reference sequence). This CDR3 spans 12 amino acids.

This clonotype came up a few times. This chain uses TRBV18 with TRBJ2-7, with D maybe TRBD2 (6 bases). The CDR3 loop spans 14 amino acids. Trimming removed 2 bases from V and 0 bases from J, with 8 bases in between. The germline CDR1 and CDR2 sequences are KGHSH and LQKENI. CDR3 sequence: CASSPGGNSYEQYF. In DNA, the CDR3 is TGTGCCAGCTCACCAGGGGGGAACTCCTACGAGCAGTACTTC.

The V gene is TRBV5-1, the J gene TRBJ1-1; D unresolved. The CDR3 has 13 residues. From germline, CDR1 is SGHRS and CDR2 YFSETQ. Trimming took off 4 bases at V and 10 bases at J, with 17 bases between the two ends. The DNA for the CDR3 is TGCGCCAGCAGCCCCGGTCAGTCCCCACCAGCTTTCTTT. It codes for CASSPGQSPPAFF.

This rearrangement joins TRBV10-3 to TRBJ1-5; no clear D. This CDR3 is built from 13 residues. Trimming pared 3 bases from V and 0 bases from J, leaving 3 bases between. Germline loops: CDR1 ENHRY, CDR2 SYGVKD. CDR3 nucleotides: TGTGCCATCAGTGAACTTAGCAATCAGCCCCAGCATTTT. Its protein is CAISELSNQPQHF.

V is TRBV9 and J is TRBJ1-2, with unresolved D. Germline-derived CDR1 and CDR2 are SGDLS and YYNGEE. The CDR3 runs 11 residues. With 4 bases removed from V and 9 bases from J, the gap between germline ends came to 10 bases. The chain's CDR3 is CASSLDGRYTF. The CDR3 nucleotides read TGTGCCAGCAGCCTGGACGGACGCTACACCTTC.

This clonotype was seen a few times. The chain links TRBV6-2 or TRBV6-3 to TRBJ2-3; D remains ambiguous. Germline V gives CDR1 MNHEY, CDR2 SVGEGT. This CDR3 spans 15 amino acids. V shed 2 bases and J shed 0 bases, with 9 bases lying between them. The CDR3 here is CASSYDLLSTDTQYF. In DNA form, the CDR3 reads TGTGCCAGCAGTTACGACCTACTCAGCACAGATACGCAGTATTTT.

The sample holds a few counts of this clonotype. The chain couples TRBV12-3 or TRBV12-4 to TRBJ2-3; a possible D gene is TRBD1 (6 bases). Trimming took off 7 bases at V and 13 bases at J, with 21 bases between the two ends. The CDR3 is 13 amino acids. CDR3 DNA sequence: TGTGCCAGCACAGGGGAAGACACAGATACAAAGTATTTT. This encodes CASTGEDTDTKYF.

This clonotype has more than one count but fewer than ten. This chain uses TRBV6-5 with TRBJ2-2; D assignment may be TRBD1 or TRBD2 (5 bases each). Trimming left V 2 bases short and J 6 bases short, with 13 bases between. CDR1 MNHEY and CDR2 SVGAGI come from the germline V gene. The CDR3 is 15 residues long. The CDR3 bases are TGTGCCAGCAGTTACGGGGGACCTTCCCCCGGGGAGCTGTTTTTT. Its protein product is CASSYGGPSPGELFF.

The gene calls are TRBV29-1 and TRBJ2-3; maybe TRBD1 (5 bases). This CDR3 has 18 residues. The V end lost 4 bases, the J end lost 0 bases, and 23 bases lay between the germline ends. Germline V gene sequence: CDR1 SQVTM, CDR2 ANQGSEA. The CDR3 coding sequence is TGCAGCGTTGCGATGGGTGGACACTCCACAACGAGCACAGATACGCAGTATTTT. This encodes CSVAMGGHSTTSTDTQYF.

The CDR3 DNA is TGTGCCAGCAGCTTATATCTGGACACCCTCCACTTT. It codes for CASSLYLDTLHF. The chain carries TRBV7-2 and TRBJ1-6; the D gene is possibly TRBD1 (5 bases). The CDR3 has 12 amino acids. In germline, CDR1 is SGHTA, CDR2 FQGNSA. V was pared by 2 bases and J by 14 bases, with 10 bases between.

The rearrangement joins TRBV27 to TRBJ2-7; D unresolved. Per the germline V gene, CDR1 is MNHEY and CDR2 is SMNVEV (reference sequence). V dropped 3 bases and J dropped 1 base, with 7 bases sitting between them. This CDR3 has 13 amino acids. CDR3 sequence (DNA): TGTGCCAGCAGTTTGTGGGGTTCCTACGAGCAGTACTTC. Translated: CASSLWGSYEQYF.

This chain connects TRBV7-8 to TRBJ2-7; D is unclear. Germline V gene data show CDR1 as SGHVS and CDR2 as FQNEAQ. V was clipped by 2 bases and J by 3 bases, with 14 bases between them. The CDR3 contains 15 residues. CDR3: CASSLLAGLGYEQYF. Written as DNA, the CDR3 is TGTGCCAGCAGCTTATTGGCCGGGCTTGGCTACGAGCAGTACTTC.

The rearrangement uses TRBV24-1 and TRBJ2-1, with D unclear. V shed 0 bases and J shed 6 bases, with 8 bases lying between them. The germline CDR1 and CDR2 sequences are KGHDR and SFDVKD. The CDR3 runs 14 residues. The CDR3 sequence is CATSDLHRANEQFF. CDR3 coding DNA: TGTGCCACCAGTGATTTGCACCGAGCCAATGAGCAGTTCTTC.

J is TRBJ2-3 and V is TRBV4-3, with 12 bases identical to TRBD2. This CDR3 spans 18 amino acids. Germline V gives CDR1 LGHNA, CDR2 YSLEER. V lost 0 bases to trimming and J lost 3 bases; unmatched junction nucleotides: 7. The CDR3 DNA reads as TGCGCCAGCAGCCAAGAGCGGCCGCTAGCGGGGGGGACAGATACGCAGTATTTT. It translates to CASSQERPLAGGTDTQYF.

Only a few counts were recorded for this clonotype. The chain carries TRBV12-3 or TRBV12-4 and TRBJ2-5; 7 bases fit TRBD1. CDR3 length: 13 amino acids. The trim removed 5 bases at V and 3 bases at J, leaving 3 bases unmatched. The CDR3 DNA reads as TGTGCCAGCAGTAGGGACAGAAAAGAGACCCAGTACTTC. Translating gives CASSRDRKETQYF.

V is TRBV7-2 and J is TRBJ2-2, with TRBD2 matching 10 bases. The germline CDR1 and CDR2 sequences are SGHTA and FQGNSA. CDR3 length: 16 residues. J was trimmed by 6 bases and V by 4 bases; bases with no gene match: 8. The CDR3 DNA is TGTGCCAGCAGCTCTCCACCGGGACTAGCGTCCGGGGAGCTGTTTTTT. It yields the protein CASSSPPGLASGELFF.

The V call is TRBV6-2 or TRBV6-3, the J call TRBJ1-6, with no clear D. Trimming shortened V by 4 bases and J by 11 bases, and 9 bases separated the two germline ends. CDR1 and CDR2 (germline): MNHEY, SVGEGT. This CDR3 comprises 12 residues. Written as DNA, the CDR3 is TGTGCCAGCAGTTCTGGGTCTCCACCCCTCCACTTT. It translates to CASSSGSPPLHF.

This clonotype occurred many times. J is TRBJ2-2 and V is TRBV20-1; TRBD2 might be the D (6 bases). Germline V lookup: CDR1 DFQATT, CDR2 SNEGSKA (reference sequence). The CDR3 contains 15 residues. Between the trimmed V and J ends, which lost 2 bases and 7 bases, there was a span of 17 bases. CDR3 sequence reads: CSARYEGGLNGELFF. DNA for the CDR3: TGCAGTGCTAGATACGAAGGAGGGCTTAACGGGGAGCTGTTTTTT.

This CDR3 reads CASSQGISGAYEQYF. The CDR3 nucleotides read TGCGCCAGCAGCCAAGGAATCTCAGGGGCCTACGAGCAGTACTTC. The rearrangement uses TRBV4-3 and TRBJ2-7, with D possibly matching TRBD1 (6 bases). Germline V CDR1 and CDR2: LGHNA, YSLEER. This CDR3 contains 15 residues. V lost 1 base and J 2 bases, leaving 12 bases between the germline ends.

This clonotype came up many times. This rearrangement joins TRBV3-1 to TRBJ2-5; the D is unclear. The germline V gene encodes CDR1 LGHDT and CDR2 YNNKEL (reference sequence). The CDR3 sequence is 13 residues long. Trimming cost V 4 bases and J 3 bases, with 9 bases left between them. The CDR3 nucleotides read TGTGCCAGCAGCCCCGGATTTGAAGAGACCCAGTACTTC. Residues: CASSPGFEETQYF.

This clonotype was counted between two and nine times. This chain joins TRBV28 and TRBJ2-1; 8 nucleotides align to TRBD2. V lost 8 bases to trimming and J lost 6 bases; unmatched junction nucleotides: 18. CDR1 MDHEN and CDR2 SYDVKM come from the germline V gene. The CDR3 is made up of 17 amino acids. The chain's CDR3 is CASSLGTGRGAVNEQFF. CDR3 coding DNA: TGTGCCAGCTCTTTGGGGACCGGGCGGGGGGCTGTCAATGAGCAGTTCTTC.

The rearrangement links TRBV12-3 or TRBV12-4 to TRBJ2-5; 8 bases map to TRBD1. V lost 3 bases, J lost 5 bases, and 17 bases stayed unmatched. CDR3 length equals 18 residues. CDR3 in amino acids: CASSFRGRMDRELETQYF. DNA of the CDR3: TGTGCCAGCAGTTTTCGCGGAAGGATGGACAGGGAGTTGGAGACCCAGTACTTC.

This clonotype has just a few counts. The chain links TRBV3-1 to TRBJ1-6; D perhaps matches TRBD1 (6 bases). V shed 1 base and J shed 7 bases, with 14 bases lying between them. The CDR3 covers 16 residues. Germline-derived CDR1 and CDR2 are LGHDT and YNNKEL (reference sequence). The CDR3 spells CASSQAGDRTNSPLHF. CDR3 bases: TGTGCCAGCAGCCAAGCGGGAGACAGGACAAATTCACCCCTCCACTTT.

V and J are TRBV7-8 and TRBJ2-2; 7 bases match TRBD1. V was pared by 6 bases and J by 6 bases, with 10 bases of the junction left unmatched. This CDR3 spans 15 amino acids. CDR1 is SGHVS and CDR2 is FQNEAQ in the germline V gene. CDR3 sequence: CASRQGRFQAGELFF. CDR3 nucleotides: TGTGCCAGCAGACAGGGGCGATTCCAGGCCGGGGAGCTGTTTTTT.